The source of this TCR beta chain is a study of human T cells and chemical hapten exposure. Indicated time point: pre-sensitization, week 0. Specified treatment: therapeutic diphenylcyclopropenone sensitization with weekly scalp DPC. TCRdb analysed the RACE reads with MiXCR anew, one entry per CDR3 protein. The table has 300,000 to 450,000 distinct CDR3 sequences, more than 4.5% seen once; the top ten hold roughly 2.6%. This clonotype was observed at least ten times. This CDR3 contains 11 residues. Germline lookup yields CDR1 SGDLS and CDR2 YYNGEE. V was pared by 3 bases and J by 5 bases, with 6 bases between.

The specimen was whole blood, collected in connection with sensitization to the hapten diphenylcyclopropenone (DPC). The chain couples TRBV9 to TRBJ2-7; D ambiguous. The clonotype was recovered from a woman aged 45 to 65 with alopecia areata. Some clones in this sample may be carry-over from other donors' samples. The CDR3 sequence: CASSEGHEQYF. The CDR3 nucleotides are TGTGCCAGCAGCGAAGGCCACGAGCAGTACTTC. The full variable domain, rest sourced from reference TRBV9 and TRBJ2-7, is DSGVTQTPKHLITATGQRVTLRCSPRSGDLSVYWYQQSLDQGLQFLIQYYNGEERAKGNILERFSAQQFPDLHSELNLSSLELGDSALYFCASSEGHEQYFGPGTRLTVT.